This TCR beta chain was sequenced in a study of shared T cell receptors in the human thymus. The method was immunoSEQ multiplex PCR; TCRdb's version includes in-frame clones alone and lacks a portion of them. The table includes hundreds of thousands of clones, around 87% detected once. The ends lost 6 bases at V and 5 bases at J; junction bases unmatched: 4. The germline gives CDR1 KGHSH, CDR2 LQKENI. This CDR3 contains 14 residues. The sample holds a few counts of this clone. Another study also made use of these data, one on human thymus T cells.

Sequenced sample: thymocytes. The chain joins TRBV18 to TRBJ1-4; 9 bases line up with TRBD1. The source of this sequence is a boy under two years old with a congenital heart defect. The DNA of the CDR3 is TGTGCCAGCTCCCAGGGACAGGGAAATGAAAAACTGTTTTTT. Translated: CASSQGQGNEKLFF.